Shown below are 10 T cell receptor beta chains from a single sample sequenced in a study of metastatic and nonmetastatic thyroid tumors. TCRdb re-clonotyped the PCR reads through MiXCR. The repertoire includes around 30,000 clones, approximately 4% of them detected once, and under 25% sits in the top ten. Thyroid surgery was preceded by no treatment in any patient. Sequenced sample: blood. These TCRs come from a female donor with papillary thyroid cancer or a benign thyroid nodule (not recorded which). Some clones in this sample may be carry-over from other donors' samples.

V gene TRBV6-2 or TRBV6-3 combines with J gene TRBJ1-1; perhaps TRBD1 as D (6 bases). In germline, CDR1 is MNHEY, CDR2 SVGEGT. The V end lost 7 bases, the J end lost 14 bases, and 23 bases lay between the germline ends. This CDR3 has 13 amino acids. The CDR3 sequence is CASMGHSNTAAFF. CDR3 sequence (DNA): TGTGCCAGCATGGGACACTCGAACACTGCAGCGTTCTTT.

By its share, this clone is medium-sized. The chain is built from TRBV6-1 and TRBJ2-1; D ambiguous. Germline loops: CDR1 MNHNS, CDR2 SASEGT. V lost 6 bases and J 10 bases, leaving 13 bases between the germline ends. The CDR3 length is 12 residues. Here the CDR3 reads CASREQLGEQFF. CDR3 DNA: TGTGCCAGCAGAGAACAGCTGGGGGAGCAGTTCTTC.

The V call is TRBV27, the J call TRBJ2-7; 8 nucleotides line up with TRBD2. Per germline, CDR1 MNHEY and CDR2 SMNVEV (reference sequence). This CDR3 has 16 amino acids. Trimming cost V 6 bases and J 0 bases; bases outside gene matches: 10. CDR3 protein: CASSPGGGRTSYEQYF. The CDR3, as DNA: TGTGCCAGCAGCCCCGGCGGCGGGAGGACCTCCTACGAGCAGTACTTC.

This clone was counted a few times. This rearrangement joins TRBV28 to TRBJ2-5; the match to TRBD1 covers 9 bases. This CDR3 is 14 amino acids long. Germline values: CDR1 MDHEN, CDR2 SYDVKM. V was clipped by 9 bases and J by 8 bases; unmatched bases: 13. In nucleotides, the CDR3 is TGTGCCAGACGGGACAGGGTGTATCTGAATACCCAGTACTTC. This codes for CARRDRVYLNTQYF.

This clone was seen a handful of times. The chain uses TRBV6-1 and TRBJ1-2, with D hard to call. Germline-derived CDR1 and CDR2 are MNHNS and SASEGT. The CDR3 contains 14 residues. V was trimmed by 1 base and J by 6 bases, leaving 12 bases between them. The CDR3 region has the DNA TGTGCCAGCAGTGAAGGGGGAGATACAGATGGCTACACCTTC. Its protein is CASSEGGDTDGYTF.

This clone was found many times. The chain is built from TRBV11-2 and TRBJ2-7; D unclear. V lost 6 bases and J lost 9, with 18 bases in between. The CDR3 extends over 13 amino acids. Germline CDR1 and CDR2: SGHAT and FQNNGV. CDR3 region: CASSSTAPLGQYF. DNA for the CDR3: TGTGCCAGCAGTTCAACTGCCCCCCTCGGGCAGTACTTC.

This clone ranks as medium-sized. The CDR3 reads CASSLGIYNEQFF. The CDR3 region has the DNA TGTGCCAGCAGTTTGGGTATTTACAATGAGCAGTTCTTC. The J gene is TRBJ2-1, the V gene TRBV12-3 or TRBV12-4; D gene unclear. The CDR3 is 13 residues long. V lost 3 bases to trimming and J lost 4 bases, with 7 bases between them.

This clone occurred many times. The CDR3 region has the DNA TGTGCCAGCAGTTTGACAGGGGGCCAAGAGACCCAGTACTTC. Protein: CASSLTGGQETQYF. V and J are TRBV12-3 or TRBV12-4 and TRBJ2-5, with 9 bases identical to TRBD1. V shed 3 bases, J shed 1 base, and the junction held 0 bases outside the gene matches. The CDR3 is made up of 14 amino acids.

As DNA, the CDR3 is TGTGCCAGCAGCTTTGGGAGCTCCTACGAGCAGTACTTC. Protein: CASSFGSSYEQYF. This chain joins TRBV5-5 and TRBJ2-7, with D maybe TRBD2 (5 bases). The germline V gene has CDR1 SGHKS and CDR2 YYEKEE (reference sequence). The V gene lost 2 bases and the J gene lost 0 bases, with 6 bases spanning the gap. This CDR3 comprises 13 residues.

Worth noting for this clone: The same CDR3 arises from other DNA sequences in this sample as well. The chain has TRBV6-1 and TRBJ1-1; 8 nucleotides line up with TRBD1. The CDR3 runs to 15 residues. J was trimmed by 5 bases and V by 6 bases; bases with no gene match: 11. Germline CDR1 and CDR2: MNHNS and SASEGT. The DNA for the CDR3 is TGTGCCAGCAGCGAACCGGTGACAGGGGTAACTGAAGCTTTCTTT. This codes for CASSEPVTGVTEAFF.